This TCR beta chain was documented in a study of T cell changes during pregnancy in multiple sclerosis. This CDR3 is 12 amino acids long. Between the trimmed V and J ends, which lost 3 bases and 3 bases, there was a span of 5 bases. Per germline, CDR1 SGHNT and CDR2 YENEEA. Generated by immunoSEQ multiplex PCR, the TCRdb table keeps only in-frame clones and is missing some. The sample holds 45,000 or so clones, about 90% seen once. This TCR came from a female donor with multiple sclerosis, enrolled in a pregnancy study. Source: CD8+ T cells from peripheral blood mononuclear cells, taken after pregnancy. The V and J genes are TRBV11-3 and TRBJ1-1, with D uncertain. The DNA for the CDR3 is TGTGCCAGCAGCTTCGGGGACACTGAAGCTTTCTTT. Its protein product is CASSFGDTEAFF.